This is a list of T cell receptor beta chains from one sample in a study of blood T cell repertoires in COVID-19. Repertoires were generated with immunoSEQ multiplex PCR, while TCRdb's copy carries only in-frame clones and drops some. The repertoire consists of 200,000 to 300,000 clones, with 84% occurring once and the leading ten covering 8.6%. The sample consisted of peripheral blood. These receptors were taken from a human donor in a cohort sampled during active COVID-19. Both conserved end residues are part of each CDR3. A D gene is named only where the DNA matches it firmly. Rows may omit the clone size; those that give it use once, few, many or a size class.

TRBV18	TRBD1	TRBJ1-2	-	TGTGCCAGCTCACCCGTGTCCCCTCAAAACAGGGGAGGCAACTATGGCTACACCTTC	CASSPVSPQNRGGNYGYTF
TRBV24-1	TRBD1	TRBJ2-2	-	TGTGCCACCAGTCCGGACAGGGGCCGTGCGAACACCGGGGAGCTGTTTTTT	CATSPDRGRANTGELFF
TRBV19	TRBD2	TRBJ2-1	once	TGTGCCAGTAGTATCGGGACTAGCGGGGGATCCTACAATGAGCAGTTCTTC	CASSIGTSGGSYNEQFF
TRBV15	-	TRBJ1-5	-	TGTGCCACCAGCAGAGAAAAGGGGGGGGGCAATCAGCCCCAGCATTTT	CATSREKGGGNQPQHF
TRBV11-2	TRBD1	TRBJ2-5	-	TGTGCCAGCAGCTCGCGGACAGGGAGAGAGACCCAGTACTTC	CASSSRTGRETQYF
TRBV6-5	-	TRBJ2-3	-	TGTGCCAGCAGGAGGCGAGATACGCAGTATTTT	CASRRRDTQYF
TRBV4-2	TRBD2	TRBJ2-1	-	TGTGCCAGCAGCCAAGTGACTAGCGGGAGCTCCTACAATGAGCAGTTCTTC	CASSQVTSGSSYNEQFF
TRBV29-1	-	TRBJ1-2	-	TGCAGCGCACTCCGGGTTGCAGGGTCTATAACCCCTGGGCTACACACCTTC	CSALRVAGSITPGLHTF
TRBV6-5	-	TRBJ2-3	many	TGTGCCAGCAGGGACACTATGAGCACAGATACGCAGTATTTT	CASRDTMSTDTQYF
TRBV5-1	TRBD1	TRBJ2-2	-	TGCGCCAGCAGCTTGACAGGGGGAGTCGACACCGGGGAGCTGTTTTTT	CASSLTGGVDTGELFF
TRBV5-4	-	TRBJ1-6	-	TGTGCCAGCAGCGCCGAGGGTTTCGGGTTTAATTCACCCCTCCACTTT	CASSAEGFGFNSPLHF
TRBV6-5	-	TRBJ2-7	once	TGTGCCAGCAGATACTCTCCTAGGACAGCCTCCTACGAGCAGTACTTC	CASRYSPRTASYEQYF
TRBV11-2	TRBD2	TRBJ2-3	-	TGTGCCAGCAGAACCACTAGCGCGAGCACAGATACGCAGTATTTT	CASRTTSASTDTQYF
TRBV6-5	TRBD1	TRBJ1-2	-	TGTGCCAGTCTAGGGGGGACAGTAACCCCCTATGGCTACACCTTC	CASLGGTVTPYGYTF
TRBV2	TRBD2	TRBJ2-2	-	TGTGCCAGCAGTGACGGGGGGGCGAACACCGGGGAGCTGTTTTTT	CASSDGGANTGELFF
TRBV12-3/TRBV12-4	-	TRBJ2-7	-	TGTGCCAGCAGCCAACTTTACGAGCAGTACTTC	CASSQLYEQYF
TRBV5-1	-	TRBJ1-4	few	TGCGCCAGCAGCTTGGACGGTCCTGCAACTAATGAAAAACTGTTTTTT	CASSLDGPATNEKLFF